Listed here are 20 T cell receptor beta chains from one sample, sequenced in a study of shared clonotypes between healthy human individuals. Clones were sequenced by immunoSEQ multiplex PCR, and TCRdb holds only the in-frame ones, with some missing. The table has 550,000 to 750,000 clones, nearly 97% seen once. Terminally differentiated effector memory CD45RA+ cells were left out of the naive CD8 fraction, which was CD45RO-negative and positively selected for CCR7. The sequenced material came from naive CD8+ T cells sorted from blood. The receptor source for this set is a woman in her thirties in good health.

This sequence joins TRBV27 and TRBJ2-7, with D tentatively TRBD2 (5 bases). The CDR3 totals 14 residues. CDR1 MNHEY and CDR2 SMNVEV come from the germline V gene (reference sequence). Trimming pared 5 bases from V and 4 bases from J, leaving 15 bases between. The CDR3: CASSASGPPYEQYF. CDR3 DNA: TGTGCCAGCAGTGCGAGCGGCCCTCCGTACGAGCAGTACTTC.

This clone was seen a single time. V gene TRBV10-3 combines with J gene TRBJ2-7; the match to TRBD1 covers 7 bases. Germline V gives CDR1 ENHRY, CDR2 SYGVKD. The ends lost 2 bases at V and 1 base at J; junction bases unmatched: 14. The CDR3 runs 18 residues. The CDR3 DNA follows: TGTGCCATCAGTGAGGCGTTGGTGGGGACAGAAGTGTCCTACGAGCAGTACTTC. It codes for CAISEALVGTEVSYEQYF.

This chain links TRBV7-8 with TRBJ2-7; 12 nucleotides agree with TRBD2. Germline CDR1 and CDR2: SGHVS and FQNEAQ. The length of the CDR3 is 17 residues. V lost 0 bases to trimming and J lost 5 bases; unmatched junction nucleotides: 8. CDR3 sequence: CASSLALRLAGVHEQYF. In nucleotides, the CDR3 is TGTGCCAGCAGCTTAGCGTTGAGACTAGCGGGAGTTCACGAGCAGTACTTC.

This clone came up a few times. J is TRBJ1-1 and V is TRBV12-5; a possible D gene is TRBD1 (6 bases). Trimming shortened V by 3 bases and J by 1 base, and 12 bases separated the two germline ends. The CDR3 runs 15 residues. CDR1 is LGHNT and CDR2 is FRNRAP in the germline V gene. CDR3 amino acids: CASGFSVGANTEAFF. The CDR3 nucleotides are TGTGCTAGTGGTTTTAGTGTGGGGGCGAACACTGAAGCTTTCTTT.

This chain connects TRBV4-2 to TRBJ2-3, with a possible D match to TRBD1 (5 bases). Looked up from germline, CDR1 is LGHNA and CDR2 is YNFKEQ. Trimming pared 4 bases from V and 8 bases from J, leaving 10 bases between. The CDR3 extends over 12 amino acids. The CDR3, as DNA: TGTGCCAGCAGCCCCCAGGGAAGTACGCAGTATTTT. Translation: CASSPQGSTQYF.

The CDR3 bases are TGTGCCAGCAGGGAAACCGTAGGGCTGACTAATGAAAAACTGTTTTTT. Translation: CASRETVGLTNEKLFF. V gene TRBV2 combines with J gene TRBJ1-4, with no clear D. CDR1 and CDR2 from the germline V gene are SNHLY and FYNNEI. The V end was cut by 6 bases, the J end by 2 bases, with 16 bases between. The CDR3 sequence is 16 residues long.

The J gene is TRBJ2-1, the V gene TRBV27, with unresolved D. Germline V lookup: CDR1 MNHEY, CDR2 SMNVEV (reference sequence). Trimming removed 7 bases from V and 8 bases from J, with 15 bases in between. The CDR3 length is 13 residues. CDR3 sequence: CASINLDGDEQFF. CDR3 nucleotide sequence: TGTGCCAGCATCAACTTGGACGGTGATGAGCAGTTCTTC.

The V and J genes are TRBV4-2 and TRBJ2-1; D ambiguous. Deletions cut 4 bases from V and 7 bases from J, with 5 bases between. Per germline, CDR1 LGHNA and CDR2 YNFKEQ. This CDR3 spans 11 amino acids. The CDR3 is CASSPGNEQFF. CDR3 in DNA: TGTGCCAGCAGCCCCGGGAATGAGCAGTTCTTC.

The chain couples TRBV5-1 to TRBJ2-7, with D possibly being TRBD2 (6 bases). V lost 5 bases to trimming and J lost 5 bases, with 17 bases between them. The CDR3 loop spans 14 amino acids. The V gene's germline CDR1 is SGHRS and CDR2 YFSETQ. The CDR3 loop is CASRIGTGVNEQYF. CDR3 sequence (DNA): TGCGCCAGCAGGATCGGGACTGGCGTGAACGAGCAGTACTTC.

J is TRBJ2-4 and V is TRBV6-1; 8 nucleotides agree with TRBD2. Germline loops: CDR1 MNHNS, CDR2 SASEGT. The CDR3 length is 18 residues. The V and J ends lost 2 bases and 2 bases, in that order; junction bases with no gene match: 11. The CDR3 protein is CASSESYHGGETKNIQYF. The CDR3 DNA reads TGTGCCAGCAGTGAATCTTATCACGGGGGGGAAACCAAAAACATTCAGTACTTC.

The rearrangement uses TRBV6-1 and TRBJ2-3, with TRBD1 matching over 7 bases. Germline V gives CDR1 MNHNS, CDR2 SASEGT. Germline trimming cut 5 bases from V and 6 bases from J; bases unmatched to any gene: 8. The CDR3 runs 14 residues. This CDR3 reads CASSTDREVDTQYF. The CDR3 DNA sequence: TGTGCCAGCAGTACCGACAGGGAAGTGGATACGCAGTATTTT.

The sample holds one count of this clone. J is TRBJ2-5 and V is TRBV6-5; 10 bases line up with TRBD2. After removal of 3 bases from V and 4 bases from J, the junction contained 8 bases not matched to a gene. From germline, CDR1 is MNHEY and CDR2 SVGAGI. CDR3 size: 16 residues. CDR3 region: CASSYLSGRAVETQYF. The DNA for the CDR3 is TGTGCCAGCAGTTATTTGAGCGGGAGGGCCGTAGAGACCCAGTACTTC.

On this clone itself: The same CDR3 arises from other DNA sequences in this sample as well. This sequence joins TRBV7-9 and TRBJ1-1; no clear D gene. The CDR3 runs to 12 residues. Trimming removed 1 base at V and 9 bases at J, with 9 bases between. CDR1 is SEHNR, CDR2 FQNEAQ, per germline (reference sequence). CDR3 DNA sequence: TGTGCCAGCAGCTTAGGGACGGGGAAAGCTTTCTTT. As protein: CASSLGTGKAFF. Complete variable domain (other parts from reference TRBV7-9 and TRBJ1-1): DTGVSQNPRHKITKRGQNVTFRCDPISEHNRLYWYRQTLGQGPEFLTYFQNEAQLEKSRLLSDRFSAERPKGSFSTLEIQRTEQGDSAMYLCASSLGTGKAFFGQGTRLTVV.

On this clone itself: Other DNA sequences of this sample code for an identical CDR3. The chain couples TRBV5-4 to TRBJ1-1; TRBD1 agrees at 10 bases. The CDR3 has 14 amino acids. Trimming at V came to 3 bases and at J to 4 bases, leaving 3 bases not matched to a gene. Germline V lookup: CDR1 SGHNT, CDR2 YYREEE (reference sequence). The CDR3 sequence is CASSSGQGSTEAFF. The CDR3 region has the DNA TGTGCCAGCAGCTCGGGACAGGGGAGCACTGAAGCTTTCTTT.

This chain links TRBV28 with TRBJ2-2; 13 bases are shared with TRBD2. With V trimmed by 4 bases and J by 3 bases, 23 bases remained unmatched. CDR1 and CDR2 (germline): MDHEN, SYDVKM. This CDR3 is 23 amino acids long. The CDR3 region has the DNA TGTGCCAGCAGTTCCCCCTGGAGGGGGACTAGCGGGACCGACAGCCACTACACCGGGGAGCTGTTTTTT. This sequence encodes CASSSPWRGTSGTDSHYTGELFF.

Of note for this clone: In the same sample, other DNA sequences code for this CDR3. The CDR3 is CASSSGTSGRDTQYF. CDR3 bases: TGTGCCAGCAGTTCCGGGACTAGCGGGAGAGATACGCAGTATTTT. The chain couples TRBV27 to TRBJ2-3, with TRBD2 matching 14 bases. V dropped 4 bases and J dropped 5; count of bases not matched to a gene: 2. Germline assignment: CDR1 MNHEY and CDR2 SMNVEV (reference sequence). The CDR3 is made up of 15 amino acids.

This sequence joins TRBV27 and TRBJ1-5; 10 bases align to TRBD1. CDR3 length: 14 amino acids. CDR1 is MNHEY, CDR2 SMNVEV, per germline (reference sequence). V was pared by 5 bases and J by 6 bases, with 4 bases of the junction left unmatched. The CDR3 region is CASSAGQGGQPQHF. The CDR3 DNA reads TGTGCCAGCAGTGCCGGACAGGGGGGTCAGCCCCAGCATTTT.

The J gene is TRBJ2-1, the V gene TRBV11-3, with 9 bases lining up with TRBD1. Germline values: CDR1 SGHNT, CDR2 YENEEA. The CDR3 runs to 13 residues. Trimming at V came to 6 bases and at J to 5 bases, leaving 2 bases not matched to a gene. The CDR3 loop is CASRRTGDNEQFF. The CDR3 coding sequence is TGTGCCAGCAGACGGACAGGGGACAATGAGCAGTTCTTC. Filled out from reference TRBV11-3 and TRBJ2-1, the complete variable domain reads EAGVVQSPRYKIIEKKQPVAFWCNPISGHNTLYWYLQNLGQGPELLIRYENEEAVDDSQLPKDRFSAERLKGVDSTLKIQPAELGDSAVYLCASRRTGDNEQFFGPGTRLTVL.

The chain joins TRBV28 to TRBJ2-1; D could derive from TRBD1 or TRBD2 (5 bases each). Trimming removed 6 bases at V and 6 bases at J, with 18 bases between. CDR3 length: 15 residues. CDR1 and CDR2 from the germline V gene are MDHEN and SYDVKM. In DNA form, the CDR3 reads TGTGCCAGCAGCCCTCTGGGGGAAAGGAGCAATGAGCAGTTCTTC. It codes for CASSPLGERSNEQFF. The complete variable domain, with remaining parts taken from reference TRBV28 and TRBJ2-1, reads DVKVTQSSRYLVKRTGEKVFLECVQDMDHENMFWYRQDPGLGLRLIYFSYDVKMKEKGDIPEGYSVSREKKERFSLILESASTNQTSMYLCASSPLGERSNEQFFGPGTRLTVL.

V gene TRBV15 combines with J gene TRBJ2-1; D may correspond to TRBD1 or TRBD2 (5 bases each). Between the trimmed V and J ends, which lost 6 bases and 7 bases, there was a span of 16 bases. The CDR3 is made up of 14 amino acids. Per the germline V gene, CDR1 is LNHNV and CDR2 is YYDKDF (reference sequence). CDR3 sequence (DNA): TGTGCCACCAGGGCAGGGACGTTCCTTAATGAGCAGTTCTTC. Encoded protein: CATRAGTFLNEQFF. Together with reference TRBV15 and TRBJ2-1, the CDR3 gives the full variable domain: DAMVIQNPRYQVTQFGKPVTLSCSQTLNHNVMYWYQQKSSQAPKLLFHYYDKDFNNEADTPDNFQSRRPNTSFCFLDIRSPGLGDTAMYLCATRAGTFLNEQFFGPGTRLTVL.